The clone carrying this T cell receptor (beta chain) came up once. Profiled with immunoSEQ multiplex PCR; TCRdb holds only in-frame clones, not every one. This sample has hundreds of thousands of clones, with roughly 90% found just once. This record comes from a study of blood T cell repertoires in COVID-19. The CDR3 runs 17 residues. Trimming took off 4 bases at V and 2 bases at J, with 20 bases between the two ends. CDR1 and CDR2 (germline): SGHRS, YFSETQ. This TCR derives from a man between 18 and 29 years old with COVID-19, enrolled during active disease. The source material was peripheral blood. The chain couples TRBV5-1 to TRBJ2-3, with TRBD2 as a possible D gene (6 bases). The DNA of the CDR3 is TGCGCCAGCAGCCACCTCCCCCCTAGCGAGTACACAGATACGCAGTATTTT. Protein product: CASSHLPPSEYTDTQYF.